This T cell receptor beta chain was recorded in a study of T cells in Graves' hyperthyroidism and ophthalmopathy (dated by TCRdb to between 2017 and 2020). Concerning the study at large: Peripheral blood samples were taken at the time of initial diagnosis, prior to any treatment. The 75 to 100 discovery patients were divided at random into training and test sets in a 7:3 ratio. Prospective prediction of ophthalmopathy was tested in an independent validation cohort of under 20 hyperthyroidism patients and 15 to 17 patients who later progressed to ophthalmopathy. After sampling, hyperthyroidism patients received methimazole starting at 30 mg daily, and ophthalmopathy patients received high-dose intravenous methylprednisolone. The paper describes TCR Vbeta CDR3 sequencing of 120 to 150 peripheral blood samples, made up of around 41 ophthalmopathy patients, approximately 76 hyperthyroidism patients and 17 progressor patients. To identify TCR V-J signatures that set the groups apart, the researchers used a discovery cohort of 100 patients, made up of fewer than 50 with Graves' ophthalmopathy and about 55 with stable Graves' hyperthyroidism. The study also compared thyroid tissue and blood T-cell repertoires from 6 or 7 Graves' hyperthyroidism patients.

What the work shows at the level of the full study, not this receptor alone: Sample size was not statistically predetermined, and investigators were not blinded to group allocation. In validation, the model predicted progression to ophthalmopathy with approximately 69% sensitivity and over 72% specificity, a median of about 6.7 months before onset. A 13 V-J signature model separated ophthalmopathy from stable hyperthyroidism, with over 85% sensitivity and about 81% specificity in cross-validation and 80%/75% in testing. Most expanded thyroid clonotypes (frequency above 0.001) were also detected in blood, suggesting blood repertoires may reflect thyroid immune responses.

Ophthalmopathy patients had moderately to severely active disease, with a Clinical Activity Score of 3 or more, a NOSPECS grade of 4 or more, and a disease duration of less than 3 months. Any patient with an uncontrolled infection, another autoimmune disease, pregnancy or lactation was excluded. Diagnoses relied on clinical symptoms, serum thyroxine and TRAb, thyroid ultrasound and orbital computed tomography. Ficoll-Paque density gradient centrifugation was used to isolate PBMCs from approximately 10 ml of fresh peripheral blood. Trizol reagent was used to extract total RNA, and RNA quality was then checked on an Agilent 2100 Bioanalyzer. Details on this clonotype: What this receptor recognizes is not known. No base-level quality is on record; no much larger clone is a single base apart.

At the junction V is shortened by 3 bases and J by 2 bases; bases outside the gene matches: 3. Its CDR3 holds 17 amino acids, cysteine through phenylalanine. The only DNA kept is the CDR3, 51 bases in frame from the first base. CDR1 and CDR2 are read off the germline V gene as SGDLS and YYNGEE. TCR beta CDR3 regions were amplified from RNA transcripts. The first round of RT-PCR for the TCR CDR3 was performed with the HTBI primer set and the Qiagen OneStep RT-PCR kit. Libraries were constructed in a second round of multiplex PCR, after which size selection and purification were performed. Libraries were sequenced paired-end with 100 bp reads on an Illumina HiSeq2000. Processing in the source paper ran as follows. SOAPnuke was used to process the raw data, with reads discarded if the reads contained adapters or uncalled bases, had a mean Phred below 15, or lacked an exact constant-primer or identifier match. High-quality paired reads were merged using COPE v1.2.5, and each unique nucleotide sequence was defined as a clonotype. Clonotypes were aligned to IMGT TRBV, TRBD and TRBJ reference segments using MiTCR v1.1. The analysis was restricted to V-J combinations with a frequency above 0.0001, which together covered approximately 99% of the repertoires. The TCS score was defined as the ratio of F50 (clonal expansion) to E x V (chaos), calculated using BLOSUM62-based TCRdist between CDR3 peptides within each V-J. Welch's t-statistics and random forest reduced approximately 520 V-J features to under 15, which were used in a naive Bayes classifier (R e1071). In TCRdb, the public reads were trimmed at Q25 with fastp and aligned with MiXCR, with productive beta chains retained. When rows share a CDR3 protein, they turn into one entry using the most common DNA and genes. What appears here as the V and J calls and clone size reflects TCRdb's work, not the paper's. The sample contains hundreds of thousands of distinct CDR3 sequences, roughly a sixth of them found a single time. About 16% of the sample rests with the top ten.

Sequencing was performed on blood. The rearrangement joined TRBV9 to TRBJ2-6, with 12 bases matching TRBD1. The TCR originated in a woman aged 18-30 years with Graves' ophthalmopathy. CDR3 sequence: CASSDRDRGPGANVLTF. The sequenced DNA is TGTGCCAGCAGCGACCGGGACAGGGGGCCTGGGGCCAACGTCCTGACTTTC.